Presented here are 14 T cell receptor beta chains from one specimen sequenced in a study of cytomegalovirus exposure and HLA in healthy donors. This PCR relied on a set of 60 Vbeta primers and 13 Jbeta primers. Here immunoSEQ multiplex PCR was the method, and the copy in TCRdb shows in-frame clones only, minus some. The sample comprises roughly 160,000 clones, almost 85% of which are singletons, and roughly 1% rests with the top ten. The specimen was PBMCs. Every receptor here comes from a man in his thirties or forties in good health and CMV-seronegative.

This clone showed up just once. CDR3 amino acids: CASSLTQGAQSGYTF. The CDR3 coding sequence is TGTGCCAGCAGCCTTACCCAGGGGGCCCAGTCCGGCTACACCTTC. The chain couples TRBV5-6 to TRBJ1-2; 8 bases agree with TRBD1. This CDR3 is 15 amino acids long. V shed 4 bases and J 8 bases; nucleotides not matched to a gene: 13. CDR1 is SGHDT and CDR2 is YYEEEE in the germline V gene.

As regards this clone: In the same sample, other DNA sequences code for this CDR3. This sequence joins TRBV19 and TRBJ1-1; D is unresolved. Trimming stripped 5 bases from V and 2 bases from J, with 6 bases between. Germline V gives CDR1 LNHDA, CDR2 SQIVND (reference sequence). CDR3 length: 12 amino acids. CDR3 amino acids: CASSPTNTEAFF. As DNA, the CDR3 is TGTGCCAGTAGTCCAACAAACACTGAAGCTTTCTTT. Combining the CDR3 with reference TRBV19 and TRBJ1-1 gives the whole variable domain DGGITQSPKYLFRKEGQNVTLSCEQNLNHDAMYWYRQDPGQGLRLIYYSQIVNDFQKGDIAEGYSVSREKKESFPLTVTSAQKNPTAFYLCASSPTNTEAFFGQGTRLTVV.

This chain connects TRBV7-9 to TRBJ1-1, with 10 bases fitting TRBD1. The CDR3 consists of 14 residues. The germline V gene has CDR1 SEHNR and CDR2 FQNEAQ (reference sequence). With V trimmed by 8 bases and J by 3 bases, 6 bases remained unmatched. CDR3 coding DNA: TGTGCCAGCGGGACAGGGGATATGGACACTGAAGCTTTCTTT. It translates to CASGTGDMDTEAFF.

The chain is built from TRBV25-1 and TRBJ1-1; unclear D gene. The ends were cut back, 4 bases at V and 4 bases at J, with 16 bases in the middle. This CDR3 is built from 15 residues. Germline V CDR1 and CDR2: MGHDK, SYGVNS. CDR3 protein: CASSGPLTTGTEAFF. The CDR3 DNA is TGTGCCAGCAGTGGGCCGCTTACAACGGGCACTGAAGCTTTCTTT.

The DNA of the CDR3 is TGCGCCGCAGGCCCGCGTCCGTCTTGGGGCTACACCTTC. This gives the protein CAAGPRPSWGYTF. The genes are TRBV10-1 and TRBJ1-2; D not resolved. The V gene lost 11 bases and the J gene lost 8 bases, with 21 bases spanning the gap. From germline, CDR1 is WNHNN and CDR2 SYGVQD (reference sequence). CDR3 size: 13 residues.

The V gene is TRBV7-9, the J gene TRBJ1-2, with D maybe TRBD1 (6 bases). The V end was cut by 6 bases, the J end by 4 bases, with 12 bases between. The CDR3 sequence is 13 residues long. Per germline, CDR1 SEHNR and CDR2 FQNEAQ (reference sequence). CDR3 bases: TGTGCCAGCAGGGCAGGGGAGATCTATGGCTACACCTTC. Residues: CASRAGEIYGYTF.

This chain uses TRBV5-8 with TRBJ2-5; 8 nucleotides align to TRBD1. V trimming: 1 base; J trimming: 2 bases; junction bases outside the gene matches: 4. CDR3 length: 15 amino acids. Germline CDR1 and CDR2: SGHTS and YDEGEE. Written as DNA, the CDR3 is TGTGCCAGCAGCTTGTATGACAGGGGTCAAGAGACCCAGTACTTC. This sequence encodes CASSLYDRGQETQYF.

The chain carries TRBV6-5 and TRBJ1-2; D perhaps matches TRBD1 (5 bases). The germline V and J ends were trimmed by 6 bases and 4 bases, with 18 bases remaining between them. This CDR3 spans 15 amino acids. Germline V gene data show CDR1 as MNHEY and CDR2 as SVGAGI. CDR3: CASSWRAGMGYGYTF. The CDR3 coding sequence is TGTGCCAGCAGCTGGAGGGCAGGGATGGGCTATGGCTACACCTTC.

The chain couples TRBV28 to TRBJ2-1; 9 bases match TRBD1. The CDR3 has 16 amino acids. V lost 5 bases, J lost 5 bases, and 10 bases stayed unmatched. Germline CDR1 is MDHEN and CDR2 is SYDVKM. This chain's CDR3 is CASSPLLRTGDNEQFF. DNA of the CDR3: TGTGCCAGCAGTCCCCTGCTTAGGACAGGGGACAATGAGCAGTTCTTC.

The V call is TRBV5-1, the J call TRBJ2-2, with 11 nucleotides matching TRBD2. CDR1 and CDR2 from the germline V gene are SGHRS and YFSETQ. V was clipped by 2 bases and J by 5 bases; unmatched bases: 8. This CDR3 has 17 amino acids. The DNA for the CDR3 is TGCGCCAGCAGCTTTTTACTAGCGGGAGATGGGACCGGGGAGCTGTTTTTT. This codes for CASSFLLAGDGTGELFF.

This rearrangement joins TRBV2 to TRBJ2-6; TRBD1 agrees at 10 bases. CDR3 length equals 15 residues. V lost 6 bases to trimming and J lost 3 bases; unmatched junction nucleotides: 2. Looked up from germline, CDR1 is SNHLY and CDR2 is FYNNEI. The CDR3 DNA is TGTGCCAGCAGGGACAGGGGGTTTGGGGCCAACGTCCTGACTTTC. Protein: CASRDRGFGANVLTF.

CDR3 protein: CASSQKLQGPAGTDTQYF. For the CDR3, the DNA is TGTGCCAGCAGTCAAAAGCTACAGGGGCCCGCGGGTACAGATACGCAGTATTTT. The J gene is TRBJ2-3, the V gene TRBV7-9, with 7 bases identical to TRBD1. The V and J ends lost 6 bases and 3 bases, in that order; junction bases with no gene match: 18. The CDR3 totals 18 residues. The germline gives CDR1 SEHNR, CDR2 FQNEAQ (reference sequence).

CDR3 residues: CSVDLKETQYF. The CDR3 DNA sequence: TGCAGCGTTGACCTTAAAGAGACCCAGTACTTC. The chain has TRBV29-1 and TRBJ2-5; D gene unclear. Trimming pared 3 bases from V and 3 bases from J, leaving 5 bases between. CDR3 length: 11 residues. Germline CDR1 reads SQVTM; CDR2 reads ANQGSEA.

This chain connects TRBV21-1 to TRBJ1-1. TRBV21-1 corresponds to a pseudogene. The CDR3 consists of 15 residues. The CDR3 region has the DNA TGTGCCAGCAGCAAAGGAGGGATGATGAACACTGAAGCTTTCTTT. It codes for CASSKGGMMNTEAFF.